This TCR beta chain was recorded in a study of OX40 agonist ivuxolimab in advanced cancers. The V and J ends lost 0 bases and 6 bases respectively, with 9 bases between them. The CDR3 totals 14 residues. Germline CDR1 reads MNHEY; CDR2 reads SMNVEV (reference sequence). Sample share makes this clone medium-sized. TCRdb's copy holds only in-frame clones and misses some; the assay was immunoSEQ multiplex PCR. This sample has about 19,000 clones, with about 75% found just once. The chain is built from TRBV27 and TRBJ2-1; D perhaps matches TRBD2 (6 bases). The starting material was CD4+ or CD8+ T cells sorted from blood, obtained in a trial of the OX40 agonist ivuxolimab. The receptor was isolated from an adult with an advanced solid tumor such as melanoma, head and neck, liver or kidney cancer. The CDR3 coding sequence is TGTGCCAGCAGTTTATCCAGTAGCGGCAATGAGCAGTTCTTC. Translated, it gives CASSLSSSGNEQFF.